This is a list of T cell receptor beta chains from one sample in a study of T cell repertoires in cytomegalovirus infection. TCRdb reprocessed the reads via MiXCR and lists one record per CDR3 protein. This sample has roughly 150,000 distinct CDR3 sequences, with 23% found just once. The source material was PBMCs. These TCRs come from a human donor in good health (CMV status not recorded). Some clones in this sample may be carry-over from other donors' samples. CDR3s include the opening cysteine and the closing phenylalanine or tryptophan. Each record gives: J gene, D gene, V gene, clone size, CDR3 protein, CDR3 DNA. The D gene is left open where the match is weak. Only part of the rows carry a size: once, few, many, or a class if the clone is expanded.

j_call: TRBJ1-4; d_call: -; v_call: TRBV7-8; clone_size: many; cdr3_aa: CASSLPRRGASPTTNEKLFF; cdr3_nt: TGTGCCAGCAGCTTACCCCGGCGGGGGGCAAGCCCCACAACTAATGAAAAACTGTTTTTT
j_call: TRBJ2-5; d_call: TRBD1; v_call: TRBV9; clone_size: few; cdr3_aa: CASSAQTPGQEKETQYF; cdr3_nt: TGTGCCAGCAGCGCACAGACCCCGGGACAGGAGAAAGAGACCCAGTACTTC
j_call: TRBJ1-4; d_call: -; v_call: TRBV6-6; clone_size: -; cdr3_aa: CASSPYGGTANEKLFF; cdr3_nt: TGTGCCAGCAGTCCCTATGGGGGGACCGCGAATGAAAAACTGTTTTTT
j_call: TRBJ1-1; d_call: -; v_call: TRBV28; clone_size: few; cdr3_aa: CASSPRGQNTEAFF; cdr3_nt: TGTGCCAGCAGTCCCCGGGGCCAGAACACTGAAGCTTTCTTT
j_call: TRBJ2-3; d_call: -; v_call: TRBV10-3; clone_size: -; cdr3_aa: CASAPGSTDTQYF; cdr3_nt: TGTGCCAGCGCCCCGGGGAGCACAGATACGCAGTATTTT
j_call: TRBJ2-7; d_call: -; v_call: TRBV19; clone_size: few; cdr3_aa: CASSIFHGEAQYF; cdr3_nt: TGTGCCAGTAGTATTTTCCACGGGGAAGCGCAGTACTTC
j_call: TRBJ2-3; d_call: TRBD2; v_call: TRBV29-1; clone_size: -; cdr3_aa: CSVGGRASTDTQYF; cdr3_nt: TGCAGCGTTGGCGGGAGGGCGAGCACAGATACGCAGTATTTT
j_call: TRBJ2-7; d_call: TRBD1; v_call: TRBV14; clone_size: few; cdr3_aa: CASSLPFGTGTYEQYF; cdr3_nt: TGTGCCAGCAGCCTCCCTTTTGGGACAGGGACCTACGAGCAGTACTTC
j_call: TRBJ1-5; d_call: -; v_call: TRBV20-1; clone_size: -; cdr3_aa: CSASGGSGNQPQHF; cdr3_nt: TGCAGTGCGTCGGGGGGGAGCGGCAATCAGCCCCAGCATTTT
j_call: TRBJ2-3; d_call: -; v_call: TRBV30; clone_size: few; cdr3_aa: CAWSNGPASSDTQYF; cdr3_nt: TGTGCCTGGAGCAACGGACCCGCGAGTTCAGATACGCAGTATTTT
j_call: TRBJ2-1; d_call: TRBD1; v_call: TRBV7-6; clone_size: many; cdr3_aa: CASSQGTGLIDEQFF; cdr3_nt: TGTGCCAGCAGCCAAGGGACAGGCTTGATTGATGAGCAGTTCTTC
j_call: TRBJ1-2; d_call: -; v_call: TRBV12-3/TRBV12-4; clone_size: few; cdr3_aa: CASSPGLGGYTF; cdr3_nt: TGTGCCAGCAGTCCTGGACTGGGAGGCTACACCTTC
j_call: TRBJ1-2; d_call: TRBD1; v_call: TRBV29-1; clone_size: -; cdr3_aa: CSVESRQGAYGYTF; cdr3_nt: TGCAGCGTTGAATCGCGGCAGGGGGCTTATGGCTACACCTTC
j_call: TRBJ2-1; d_call: -; v_call: TRBV12-3/TRBV12-4; clone_size: -; cdr3_aa: CASSSPAEAFF; cdr3_nt: TGTGCCAGCAGTTCCCCCGCCGAGGCGTTCTTC
j_call: TRBJ2-3; d_call: -; v_call: TRBV7-2; clone_size: many; cdr3_aa: CASSLISVTDTQYF; cdr3_nt: TGTGCCAGCAGCTTGATCTCCGTCACAGATACGCAGTATTTT
j_call: TRBJ2-4; d_call: -; v_call: TRBV7-9; clone_size: many; cdr3_aa: CASSAGTENIQYF; cdr3_nt: TGTGCCAGCAGCGCCGGGACGGAAAACATTCAGTACTTC
j_call: TRBJ2-3; d_call: -; v_call: TRBV6-5; clone_size: few; cdr3_aa: CASSYLYTDTQYF; cdr3_nt: TGTGCCAGCAGTTACCTTTACACAGATACGCAGTATTTT
j_call: TRBJ2-7; d_call: TRBD1; v_call: TRBV29-1; clone_size: -; cdr3_aa: CSATGGYEQYF; cdr3_nt: TGCAGCGCTACAGGGGGCTACGAGCAGTACTTC
j_call: TRBJ1-1; d_call: -; v_call: TRBV7-9; clone_size: many; cdr3_aa: CASTPEIDAEAFF; cdr3_nt: TGTGCCAGCACCCCTGAGATTGATGCTGAAGCTTTCTTT
j_call: TRBJ1-6; d_call: -; v_call: TRBV10-3; clone_size: -; cdr3_aa: CAISESPGDNSPLHF; cdr3_nt: TGTGCCATCAGTGAGTCCCCAGGGGATAATTCACCCCTCCACTTT
j_call: TRBJ2-7; d_call: TRBD2; v_call: TRBV7-6; clone_size: -; cdr3_aa: CASSPFSGESYEQYF; cdr3_nt: TGTGCCAGCAGCCCTTTTAGCGGGGAGTCCTACGAGCAGTACTTC
j_call: TRBJ2-7; d_call: TRBD1; v_call: TRBV2; clone_size: -; cdr3_aa: CDSSDGQAFPKAQYF; cdr3_nt: TGTGACAGCAGTGATGGACAGGCTTTTCCCAAAGCGCAGTACTTC
j_call: TRBJ2-7; d_call: TRBD2; v_call: TRBV20-1; clone_size: -; cdr3_aa: CSARDGTSGAYEQYF; cdr3_nt: TGCAGTGCTAGAGATGGGACTAGCGGAGCCTACGAGCAGTACTTC
j_call: TRBJ2-5; d_call: TRBD2; v_call: TRBV20-1; clone_size: -; cdr3_aa: CSASSGTSGETQYF; cdr3_nt: TGCAGTGCTTCTTCCGGGACTAGCGGGGAGACCCAGTACTTC
j_call: TRBJ1-5; d_call: TRBD1; v_call: TRBV27; clone_size: -; cdr3_aa: CASRPTGVVIQPQHF; cdr3_nt: TGTGCCAGCAGGCCGACAGGGGTGGTAATTCAGCCCCAGCATTTT
j_call: TRBJ2-7; d_call: -; v_call: TRBV5-1; clone_size: -; cdr3_aa: CASSLGGVTYEQYF; cdr3_nt: TGCGCCAGCAGCTTGGGGGGGGTAACCTACGAGCAGTACTTC
j_call: TRBJ1-4; d_call: -; v_call: TRBV19; clone_size: -; cdr3_aa: CASSIRGAYNEKLFF; cdr3_nt: TGTGCCAGTAGTATCCGGGGGGCGTATAATGAAAAACTGTTTTTT
j_call: TRBJ2-5; d_call: TRBD2; v_call: TRBV7-2; clone_size: many; cdr3_aa: CASSGLADPPRETQYF; cdr3_nt: TGTGCCAGCAGTGGACTAGCGGACCCTCCGAGGGAGACCCAGTACTTC
j_call: TRBJ2-3; d_call: TRBD2; v_call: TRBV7-3; clone_size: -; cdr3_aa: CASSPSPTSVTDTQYF; cdr3_nt: TGTGCCAGCTCCCCCTCCCCGACTAGCGTCACAGATACGCAGTATTTT
j_call: TRBJ2-1; d_call: -; v_call: TRBV6-5; clone_size: -; cdr3_aa: CASRATPQREYNEQFF; cdr3_nt: TGTGCCAGCAGAGCTACCCCTCAGAGGGAGTACAATGAGCAGTTCTTC
j_call: TRBJ1-2; d_call: -; v_call: TRBV25-1; clone_size: -; cdr3_aa: CASSLNEGNYGYTF; cdr3_nt: TGTGCCAGCAGTTTGAACGAAGGGAACTATGGCTACACCTTC
j_call: TRBJ2-1; d_call: -; v_call: TRBV12-3/TRBV12-4; clone_size: few; cdr3_aa: CASSPMRGAASYNEQFF; cdr3_nt: TGTGCCAGCAGCCCAATGAGGGGGGCGGCTTCCTACAATGAGCAGTTCTTC
j_call: TRBJ2-1; d_call: -; v_call: TRBV7-6; clone_size: many; cdr3_aa: CASSSPSDSYNEQFF; cdr3_nt: TGTGCCAGCAGCTCGCCCTCTGACAGCTACAATGAGCAGTTCTTC
j_call: TRBJ2-1; d_call: TRBD2; v_call: TRBV20-1; clone_size: -; cdr3_aa: CSAREGGGAKDEQFF; cdr3_nt: TGCAGTGCTAGAGAGGGCGGGGGGGCGAAGGATGAGCAGTTCTTC
j_call: TRBJ2-3; d_call: -; v_call: TRBV6-2/TRBV6-3; clone_size: few; cdr3_aa: CATGGGRGRTDTQYF; cdr3_nt: TGTGCCACGGGCGGAGGGCGGGGGCGCACAGATACGCAGTATTTT
j_call: TRBJ2-5; d_call: -; v_call: TRBV7-8; clone_size: many; cdr3_aa: CASSLGRALTERYQETQYF; cdr3_nt: TGTGCCAGCAGCTTAGGTCGGGCTCTGACAGAGAGATACCAAGAGACCCAGTACTTC
j_call: TRBJ1-2; d_call: -; v_call: TRBV14; clone_size: -; cdr3_aa: CASSQDRGGYGYTF; cdr3_nt: TGTGCCAGCAGCCAAGATCGGGGGGGCTATGGCTACACCTTC
j_call: TRBJ2-5; d_call: TRBD2; v_call: TRBV7-2; clone_size: many; cdr3_aa: CASSLGGGAPETQYF; cdr3_nt: TGTGCCAGCAGCTTAGGCGGGGGGGCCCCCGAGACCCAGTACTTC
j_call: TRBJ2-7; d_call: -; v_call: TRBV15; clone_size: -; cdr3_aa: CATSREPPNEQYF; cdr3_nt: TGTGCCACCAGCAGAGAGCCTCCTAACGAGCAGTACTTC
j_call: TRBJ1-5; d_call: -; v_call: TRBV12-3/TRBV12-4; clone_size: many; cdr3_aa: CASSGRGDLQHF; cdr3_nt: TGTGCCAGCAGTGGAAGAGGTGATCTCCAGCATTTT
j_call: TRBJ1-5; d_call: TRBD1; v_call: TRBV2; clone_size: -; cdr3_aa: CASGSGTGEIWRDISNQPQHF; cdr3_nt: TGTGCCAGCGGCTCCGGGACAGGGGAAATTTGGCGCGATATTAGCAATCAGCCCCAGCATTTT
j_call: TRBJ1-3; d_call: TRBD1; v_call: TRBV18; clone_size: -; cdr3_aa: CASSLDRVFSGNTIYF; cdr3_nt: TGTGCCAGCTCACTGGACAGGGTCTTCTCTGGAAACACCATATATTTT
j_call: TRBJ2-4; d_call: -; v_call: TRBV19; clone_size: few; cdr3_aa: CASSTPVIQYF; cdr3_nt: TGTGCCAGTAGTACACCAGTGATTCAGTACTTC